The sequence of this T cell receptor (beta chain) was determined in a study of control samples from healthy donors and cancer patients. Assay used: immunoSEQ multiplex PCR; TCRdb lists only in-frame clones, some missing. This sample has 250,000 to 300,000 clones, with around 79% found just once. Per germline, CDR1 SGDLS and CDR2 YYNGEE. The CDR3 sequence is 14 residues long. V shed 0 bases and J shed 6 bases, with 12 bases lying between them. Sequencing was done on a sample of PBMCs. This clonotype originated in a woman aged 55-70 years with lung cancer. The rearrangement links TRBV9 to TRBJ2-5; D is possibly TRBD1 (6 bases). This CDR3 is CASSVGGLSKTQYF. In DNA, the CDR3 is TGTGCCAGCAGCGTAGGGGGGCTCTCCAAGACCCAGTACTTC.